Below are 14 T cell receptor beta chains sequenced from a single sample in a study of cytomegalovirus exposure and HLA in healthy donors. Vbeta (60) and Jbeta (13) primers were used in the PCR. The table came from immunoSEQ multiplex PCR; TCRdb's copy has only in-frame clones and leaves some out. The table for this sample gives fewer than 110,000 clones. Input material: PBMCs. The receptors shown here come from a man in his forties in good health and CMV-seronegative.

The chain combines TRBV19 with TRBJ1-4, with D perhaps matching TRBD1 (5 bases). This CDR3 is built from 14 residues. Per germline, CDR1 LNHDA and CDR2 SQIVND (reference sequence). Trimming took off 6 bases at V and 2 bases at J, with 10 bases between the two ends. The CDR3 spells CASRNRGTNEKLFF. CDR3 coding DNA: TGTGCCAGTAGGAATCGGGGGACTAATGAAAAACTGTTTTTT.

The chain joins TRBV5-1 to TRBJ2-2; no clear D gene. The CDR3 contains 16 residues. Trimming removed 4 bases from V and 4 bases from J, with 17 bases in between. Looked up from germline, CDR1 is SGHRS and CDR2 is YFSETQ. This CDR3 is CASSRHLDMATGELFF. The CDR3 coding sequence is TGCGCCAGCAGCCGCCATCTTGACATGGCCACCGGGGAGCTGTTTTTT. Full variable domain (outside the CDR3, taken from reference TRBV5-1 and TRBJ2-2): KAGVTQTPRYLIKTRGQQVTLSCSPISGHRSVSWYQQTPGQGLQFLFEYFSETQRNKGNFPGRFSGRQFSNSRSEMNVSTLELGDSALYLCASSRHLDMATGELFFGEGSRLTVL.

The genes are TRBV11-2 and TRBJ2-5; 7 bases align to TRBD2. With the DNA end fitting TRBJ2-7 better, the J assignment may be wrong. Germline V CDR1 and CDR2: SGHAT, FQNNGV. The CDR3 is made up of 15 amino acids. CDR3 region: CASSGPGTITYEQYF. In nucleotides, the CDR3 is TGTGCCAGCAGCGGTCCCGGGACTATTACCTACGAGCAGTACTTC.

The CDR3 DNA reads TGTGCCAGCAGTGACAGGGTTGGCACTGAAGCTTTCTTT. The encoded protein is CASSDRVGTEAFF. The chain employs TRBV6-5 and TRBJ1-1, with 7 bases lining up with TRBD1. CDR3 size: 13 residues. In germline, CDR1 is MNHEY, CDR2 SVGAGI. After removal of 5 bases from V and 4 bases from J, the junction contained 4 bases not matched to a gene.

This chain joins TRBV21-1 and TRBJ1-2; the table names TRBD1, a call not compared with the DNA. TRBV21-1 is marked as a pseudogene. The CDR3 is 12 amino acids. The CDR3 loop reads CASSRADYGYTF. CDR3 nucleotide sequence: TGTGCCAGCAGCAGGGCAGACTATGGCTACACCTTC.

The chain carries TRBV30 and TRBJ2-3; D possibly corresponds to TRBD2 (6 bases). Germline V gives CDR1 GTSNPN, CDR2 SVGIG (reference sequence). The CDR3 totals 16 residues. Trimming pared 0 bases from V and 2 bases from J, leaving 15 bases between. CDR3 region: CAWSVYGRALTDTQYF. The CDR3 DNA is TGTGCCTGGAGTGTATACGGGAGAGCACTCACAGATACGCAGTATTTT.

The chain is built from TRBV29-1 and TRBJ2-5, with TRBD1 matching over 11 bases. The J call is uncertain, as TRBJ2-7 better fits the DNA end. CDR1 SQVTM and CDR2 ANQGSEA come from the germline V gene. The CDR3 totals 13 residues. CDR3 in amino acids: CSARTGGFLEQYF. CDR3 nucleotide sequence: TGCAGCGCACGGACAGGGGGCTTTCTCGAGCAGTACTTC.

The DNA of the CDR3 is TGTGCCAGCAGCTCCTGGCGGGAGCTTCCCACAGATACGCAGTATTTT. Its protein is CASSSWRELPTDTQYF. The chain employs TRBV7-2 and TRBJ2-3; 7 nucleotides align to TRBD2. V shed 4 bases, J shed 2 bases, and the junction held 9 bases outside the gene matches. From germline, CDR1 is SGHTA and CDR2 FQGNSA. This CDR3 is built from 16 residues.

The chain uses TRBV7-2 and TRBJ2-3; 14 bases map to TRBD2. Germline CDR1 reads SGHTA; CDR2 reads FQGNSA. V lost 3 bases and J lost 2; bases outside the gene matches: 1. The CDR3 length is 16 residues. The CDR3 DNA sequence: TGTGCCAGCAGCTTGGGACTAGCGGGAGTCACAGATACGCAGTATTTT. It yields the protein CASSLGLAGVTDTQYF.

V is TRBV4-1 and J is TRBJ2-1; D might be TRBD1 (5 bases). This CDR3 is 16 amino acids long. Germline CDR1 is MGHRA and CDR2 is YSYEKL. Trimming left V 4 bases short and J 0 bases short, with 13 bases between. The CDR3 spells CASSLMTAYSYNEQFF. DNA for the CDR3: TGCGCCAGCAGCCTTATGACAGCCTACTCCTACAATGAGCAGTTCTTC.

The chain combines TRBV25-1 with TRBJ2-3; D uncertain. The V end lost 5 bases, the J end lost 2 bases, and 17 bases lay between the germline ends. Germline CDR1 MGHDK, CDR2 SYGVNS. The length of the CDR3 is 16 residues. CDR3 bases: TGTGCCAGCAGTCCCACTCTAGTCAAAGTCACAGATACGCAGTATTTT. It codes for CASSPTLVKVTDTQYF.

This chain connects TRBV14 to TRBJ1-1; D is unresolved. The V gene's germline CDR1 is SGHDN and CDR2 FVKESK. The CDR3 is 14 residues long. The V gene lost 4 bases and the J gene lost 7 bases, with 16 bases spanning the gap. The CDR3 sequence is CASSPWMLAGEAFF. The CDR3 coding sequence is TGTGCCAGCAGCCCCTGGATGCTTGCGGGTGAAGCTTTCTTT.

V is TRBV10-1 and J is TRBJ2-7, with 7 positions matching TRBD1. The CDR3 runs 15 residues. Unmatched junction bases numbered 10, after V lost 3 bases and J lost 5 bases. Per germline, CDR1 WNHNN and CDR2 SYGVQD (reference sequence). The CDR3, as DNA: TGCGCCAGCAGTGATACTAAGGGCAGGGGGAACGAGCAGTACTTC. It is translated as CASSDTKGRGNEQYF.

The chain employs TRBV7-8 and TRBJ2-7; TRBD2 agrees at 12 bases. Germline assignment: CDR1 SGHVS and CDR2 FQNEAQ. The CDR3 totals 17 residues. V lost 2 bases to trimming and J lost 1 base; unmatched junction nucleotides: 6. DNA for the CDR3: TGTGCCAGCAGCTTATCTAGCGGGGGGGCCCCGTCCTACGAGCAGTACTTC. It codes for CASSLSSGGAPSYEQYF.